This section outlines one T cell receptor beta chain sequence together with its context. Produced via immunoSEQ multiplex PCR; TCRdb's table is partial and in-frame only. The profile covers hundreds of thousands of clones, with more than 75% appearing a single time and about 0.91% taken by the ten largest. Trimming took off 4 bases at V and 4 bases at J, with 13 bases between the two ends. The germline V gene encodes CDR1 LGHNA and CDR2 YSLEER. CDR3 length: 14 amino acids. The data are from a study of blood T cell repertoires in COVID-19. This sequence joins TRBV4-3 and TRBJ1-2; possible D gene TRBD1, 5 bases. The source is a man aged 40-49 years with acute or convalescent COVID-19. Sequencing was done on a sample of peripheral blood. The CDR3: CASSPSRRGYGYTF. CDR3 DNA sequence: TGCGCCAGCAGCCCTAGTAGAAGGGGCTATGGCTACACCTTC.